This T cell receptor (beta chain) was sequenced in a study of CD8 T cells in ankylosing spondylitis. Notes on the study in general: Disease-linked clones bore a CD8+ phenotype, appearing relatively rarely in peripheral blood. A motif of 7 or 8 highly homologous TCR beta variants was seen as apparently characteristic of ankylosing spondylitis blood.

Making use of molecular barcodes, quantitative 5'-RACE generated TCR beta libraries. One entry per CDR3 protein results from TCRdb running MiXCR on the 5' RACE reads. The table includes about 220,000 distinct CDR3 sequences, 5.5% to 7.5% detected once. This clonotype was counted only a few times. Its antigen is undetermined. The length of the CDR3 is 12 residues. Trimming cost V 6 bases and J 3 bases, with 9 bases left between them. The chain links TRBV12-3 or TRBV12-4 to TRBJ2-7; D perhaps matches TRBD2 (5 bases). This clonotype was sampled from a male donor with ankylosing spondylitis. Specimen: blood, either unsorted or a sorted T cell fraction (not recorded which). The CDR3, as DNA: TGTGCCAGCAGCCGGACTTTCTACGAGCAGTACTTC. Its protein product is CASSRTFYEQYF.